The T cell receptor (beta chain) under discussion was sequenced for a study of blood T cell repertoires in COVID-19. The wider study: Both acute and convalescent COVID-19 samples were obtained from the United States, Italy and Spain.

Two negative PCRs, clearance, or symptom resolution were required of recovered Cohort 3 donors. Trimming cost V 2 bases and J 2 bases, with 7 bases left between them. This CDR3 has 13 amino acids. Germline V gene sequence: CDR1 MNHEY, CDR2 SVGAGI. Per the authors' pipeline: From reference gene primer amplification, estimates of nucleated cell counts were derived. Produced via immunoSEQ multiplex PCR; TCRdb's table is partial and in-frame only. V and J calls and clone size follow that table, whereas D and trimming were derived from the DNA. The table records 200,000 or so clones, 88% of them present only once.

The chain links TRBV6-5 to TRBJ2-7; a weak D match, TRBD2 (5 bases). The sample comprised PBMCs or T cells enriched from blood (not recorded which). The TCR was taken from a woman aged 30 to 39 who had recovered from COVID-19. For the CDR3, the DNA is TGTGCCAGCAGTTACGGAGCGGCCTACGAGCAGTACTTC. As protein: CASSYGAAYEQYF.